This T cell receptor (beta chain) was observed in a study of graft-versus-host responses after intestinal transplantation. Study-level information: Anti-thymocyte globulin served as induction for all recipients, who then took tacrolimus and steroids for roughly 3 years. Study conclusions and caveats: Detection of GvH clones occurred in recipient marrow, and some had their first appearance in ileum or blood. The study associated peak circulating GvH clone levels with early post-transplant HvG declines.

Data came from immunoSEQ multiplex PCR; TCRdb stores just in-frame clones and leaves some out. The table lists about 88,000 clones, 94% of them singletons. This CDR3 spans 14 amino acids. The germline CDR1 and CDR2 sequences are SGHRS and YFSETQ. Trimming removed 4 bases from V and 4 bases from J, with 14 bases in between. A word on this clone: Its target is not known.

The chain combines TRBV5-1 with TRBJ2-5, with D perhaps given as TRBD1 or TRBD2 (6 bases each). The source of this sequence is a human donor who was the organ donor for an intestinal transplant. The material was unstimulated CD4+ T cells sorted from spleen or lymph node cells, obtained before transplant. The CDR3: CASSDPRGGETQYF. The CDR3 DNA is TGCGCCAGCAGCGATCCCAGGGGAGGAGAGACCCAGTACTTC.